The present T cell receptor beta chain was sequenced within a study of cytomegalovirus exposure and HLA in healthy donors (dated 2017 in TCRdb). Regarding the complete study: According to an earlier analysis of a few hundred of the donors, some 180 million T cells yielded some 110 million unique TCR beta sequences and 276 Gb of sequence data. Because of strong linkage in the cohort, roughly 5 DR-DQ haplotypes were treated as single units for association and clustering. The study aimed to test whether signatures of past pathogen exposure could be identified by cataloging public T cell receptors. Roughly 300 gigabases of sequencing data and tens of millions of unique TCR sequences were included in an early release covering about 700 HLA-typed donors. HLA typing included class I and class II loci at four-digit resolution. Among the approximately 400 genotyped donors, around 81% belonged to the genetic ancestry cluster associated with self-reported Caucasian donors. A later genetic analysis took genome-wide SNP genotypes for about three fifths of the 666 donors and used that subset as a discovery cohort. In addition to the first cohort of around 670 subjects, a separate validation cohort of some 120 different subjects was used. An earlier analysis of 500 to 650 of the donors applied high-throughput TCR beta sequencing to assess whether each TCR beta V gene segment acted as functional or pseudogenic. Rather than drawing on any new phenotypic data, the later analysis identified candidate immune exposures from TCR beta sequences and the way those sequences occurred across donors. The number of donors typed differed by locus, with roughly 620-630 for A, B, C, DRB1 and DQB1, more than 500 for DQA1, nearly 610 for DPA1, and some 440 for DPB1. To study patterns of TCR occurrence, a later analysis re-analyzed previously published TCR beta repertoires from under 750 donors and added high-resolution HLA genotyping. Donor age, sex, ethnicity and CMV serostatus were compiled together with the repertoire data. To predict cytomegalovirus infection status, the study combined high-throughput TCR immunosequencing, statistical association of individual TCRs with disease status, and machine learning. Among under 450 genotyped donors of the cohort, an average of about 240,000 unique TCR beta nucleotide sequences were sequenced per donor, roughly 20% of them non-productive. Every repertoire in the discovery cohort had been generated on one and the same sequencing platform. The study used immunosequencing to profile the T cell repertoires of 670 or so subjects and linked those repertoires to cytomegalovirus serostatus.

Regarding this clone: The clone's antigen remains unknown. Per-base quality was not reported, and no clone a single base away is much larger than it. The same CDR3 also results from other DNA sequences found in this sample.

The paper's findings and limits, for the study overall: Correlated functional status among segregating V segments might reflect linkage disequilibrium, but an unknown experimental factor could not be ruled out. The cohort was sequenced for TCR beta chains only, and without alpha or paired-chain data the features that could be detected were limited. In a later analysis, most CMV-associated TCR beta chains were found to appear HLA-restricted, with HLA associations seemingly driven largely by CMV exposure. Because counts were too low, more than 15 rarely observed V segments, including chromosome 9 orphons, were left out of the earlier analysis of some 640 of the donors. When HLA alleles, especially DR and DQ, strongly co-occurred, attributing TCR associations to individual alleles was difficult. A cluster of highly shared sequence variants was judged likely to represent a technical artifact of the sequencing pipeline. In a later genetic analysis, a missense DCLRE1C variant was associated with V-gene and J-gene trimming of TCR beta chains, and the association was replicated in an independent cohort. The classifier was reported to diagnose cytomegalovirus status with high specificity and sensitivity in both the original and validation cohorts. The only immune exposure information available for the cohort was CMV serostatus. The authors suggested that the approach could potentially be generalized to other disease states and immunological phenotypes. Because the 87-base-pair reads could not distinguish some IMGT-functional V segments, including TRBV6-2 and TRBV6-3, those segments were excluded. In vitro tests confirmed that a few of the cytomegalovirus-associated TCR beta chains recognize cytomegalovirus antigens. Because HLA typing was unavailable for some donors at each locus, only the typed subset was used in association tests. In a later analysis, HLA-associated TCR beta chains were found to be more clonally expanded and to have lower generation probabilities than equally common non-associated chains. Most TCR sequences were seen in very few donors, while some public TCRs were found in many individuals. In a later analysis, some 18,000 TCR beta sequences were associated with specific HLA alleles at a false discovery rate of 0.05. Several of the top co-occurrence clusters appeared to be linked to parvovirus B19, influenza, CMV and Epstein-Barr virus, according to a later analysis. In a later analysis, TCR association rates were found to vary across HLA loci, with the most associated TCRs seen for DRB1 alleles and the fewest for HLA-C alleles. The presence/absence analyses assumed that sequencing depth was roughly uniform across donors, and that assumption may not be true. Compared with the roughly 600-donor mean, donors in an Asian-associated ancestry cluster had fewer N-insertions in productive TCRs, according to a later genetic analysis. An earlier analysis of 587 of the donors showed that most TCR beta V segments appeared in productive rearrangements either about 87% or about 30% of the time, which broadly matched IMGT annotations. A further reported finding was that TCR beta sequences accurately predicted the HLA-A and HLA-B alleles for most subjects in the first cohort. The study listed 150 to 200 TCR beta chains as associated with cytomegalovirus.

The cohort consisted of fewer than 700 healthy bone marrow donors. Cohort members were all nominally healthy when sampled, although unrecorded immune exposures were likely present. The donor was CMV seronegative and was included in the group of under 450 seronegative cohort members. A peripheral blood sample was collected from each donor, and TCR beta sequencing was performed on peripheral blood mononuclear cells. Genomic DNA was extracted from the blood cell samples with the Qiagen DNeasy Blood Extraction Kit. Receptor libraries were prepared by the immunoSEQ multiplex PCR assay. For the multiplex PCR, a mixture combining 60 forward primers for TCR Vbeta segments and 13 reverse primers for TCR Jbeta segments was used. The CDR3 region of rearranged TCR beta genes was amplified from genomic DNA by a multiplex PCR assay. The Illumina HiSeq System was used to sequence the amplified TCR beta libraries as 87-base-pair reads. Regarding the original processing steps: A later analysis tallied roughly 76 million unique TCR beta chains across the roughly 610 repertoires, and about 12 million of those chains were shared by two or more donors. Raw reads were error-corrected and collapsed into unique sequences by a nearest-neighbor algorithm in which closely related sequences were merged to remove PCR and sequencing errors. Alignment of CDR3 sequences to IMGT reference sequences was used to assign V, D and J gene segments. For a sequence to be retained, a match of at least six nucleotides was required to both a V gene segment and a J gene segment. Rearrangements were classified as productive when the CDR3 lacked stop codons and remained in frame with V and J, and all other rearrangements were classified as non-productive. CDR3 was defined by IMGT convention, running from the second conserved V-encoded cysteine to the conserved J-encoded phenylalanine. Sequences without an unambiguous match to a single V gene segment were excluded from the earlier analysis of several hundred of the donors. An earlier analysis of several hundred of the donors classified V segments as functional when productive rearrangements were above 56.7% and as segregating when the standard deviation between donors was above 5%. A statistical classification framework was built for diagnosing cytomegalovirus status from the catalog of TCR beta chain sequences. V and J gene assignment, in a later analysis, came from comparing TCR nucleotide sequences with IMGT/GENE-DB human TR gene sequences. In a later analysis, CDR3 sequences and most-parsimonious VDJ recombination scenarios were assigned using the TCRdist pipeline. A later analysis defined each TCR beta chain by its CDR3 amino acid sequence plus V-gene family, and excluded reads lacking a unique V-gene family. To address suspected cross-contamination and a sequencing artifact, a later analysis removed under 600 highly shared, low-generation-probability nucleotide sequences. In a later analysis, a clonal expansion index for each public chain was calculated from normalized within-repertoire ranks of inferred template counts. A later analysis computed generation probabilities with a VDJ recombination model fitted to out-of-frame rearrangements, and checked the results against IGoR. In a later analysis, hypergeometric tests were used to score TCR-TCR, TCR-HLA and TCR-CMV co-occurrence, with a repertoire-size bias correction applied to TCR pairs. To estimate false discovery rates, a later analysis permuted the HLA or CMV assignments 20 times. In a later analysis, co-occurring TCRs were grouped using DBSCAN, and TCRdist sequence similarity was added for clustering within HLA-allele-positive subsets. Repertoires with fewer than 30,000 or more than 120,000 public chains were left out of co-occurrence clustering, as were five repertoires with anomalous nucleotide sharing. TCRdb carries this immuneACCESS record with in-frame sequences only. Its versions omit some clonotypes, under half of them owing to an unresolved V gene in the studies checked, with the rest unexplained. That table is the source of V, J and clone size, and D and trimming were worked out from the DNA. In all, the sample holds around 110,000 clones, and around 10% of those were seen once. The top ten constitute 2.5% to 3.5% of the sample.

Based on the germline V gene (reference sequence), the CDR1 and CDR2 sequences are GTSNPN and SVGIG. Inclusive of the bounding cysteine and phenylalanine, the CDR3 is 13 residues long. Of all the DNA, just the CDR3 is kept, 39 bases in frame from base 1. V loses 2 bases, J loses 6 bases, and the germline ends lie 11 bases apart. The sequence is built from TRBV30 and TRBJ1-5; a weak D assignment points to TRBD1 (6 bases agree). Material for sequencing was PBMCs. The TCR was taken from a man younger than 40 in good health and CMV-seronegative. The CDR3 amino acid sequence is: CAWSPGGGQPQHF. The sequenced DNA is TGTGCCTGGAGTCCGGGGGGCGGTCAGCCCCAGCATTTT.